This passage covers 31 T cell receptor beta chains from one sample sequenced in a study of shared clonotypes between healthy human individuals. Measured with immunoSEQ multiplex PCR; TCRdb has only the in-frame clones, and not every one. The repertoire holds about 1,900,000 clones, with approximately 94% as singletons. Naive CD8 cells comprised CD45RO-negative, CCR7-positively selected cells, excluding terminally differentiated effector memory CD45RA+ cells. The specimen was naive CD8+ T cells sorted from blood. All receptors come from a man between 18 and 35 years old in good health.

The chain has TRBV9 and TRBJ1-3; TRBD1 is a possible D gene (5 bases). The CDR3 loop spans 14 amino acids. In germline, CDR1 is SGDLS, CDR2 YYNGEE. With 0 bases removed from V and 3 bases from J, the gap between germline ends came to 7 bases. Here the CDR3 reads CASSVVGVGNTIYF. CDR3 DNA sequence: TGTGCCAGCAGCGTAGTGGGGGTTGGAAACACCATATATTTT.

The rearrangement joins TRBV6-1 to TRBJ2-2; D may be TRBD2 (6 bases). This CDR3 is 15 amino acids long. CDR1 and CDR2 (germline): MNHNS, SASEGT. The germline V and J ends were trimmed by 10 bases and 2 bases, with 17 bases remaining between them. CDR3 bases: TGTGCCACAAGAACTGGGGGGAACAACACCGGGGAGCTGTTTTTT. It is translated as CATRTGGNNTGELFF.

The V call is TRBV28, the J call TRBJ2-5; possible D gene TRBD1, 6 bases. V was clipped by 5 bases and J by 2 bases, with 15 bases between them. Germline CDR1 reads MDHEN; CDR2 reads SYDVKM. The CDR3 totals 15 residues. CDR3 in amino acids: CASSPYQGWQETQYF. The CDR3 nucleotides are TGTGCCAGCAGTCCATATCAGGGGTGGCAAGAGACCCAGTACTTC.

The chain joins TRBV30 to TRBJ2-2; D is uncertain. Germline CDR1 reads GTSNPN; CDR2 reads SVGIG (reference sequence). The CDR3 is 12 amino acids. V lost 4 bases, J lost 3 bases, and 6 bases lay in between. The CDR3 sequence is CAWNTYTGELFF. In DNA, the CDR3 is TGTGCCTGGAACACTTACACCGGGGAGCTGTTTTTT.

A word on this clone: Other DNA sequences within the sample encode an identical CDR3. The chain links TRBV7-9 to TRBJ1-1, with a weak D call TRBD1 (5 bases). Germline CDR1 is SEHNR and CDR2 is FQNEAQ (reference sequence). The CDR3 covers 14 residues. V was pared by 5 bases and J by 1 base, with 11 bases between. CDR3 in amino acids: CASSPTGGNTEAFF. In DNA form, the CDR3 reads TGTGCCAGCAGCCCGACTGGGGGGAACACTGAAGCTTTCTTT.

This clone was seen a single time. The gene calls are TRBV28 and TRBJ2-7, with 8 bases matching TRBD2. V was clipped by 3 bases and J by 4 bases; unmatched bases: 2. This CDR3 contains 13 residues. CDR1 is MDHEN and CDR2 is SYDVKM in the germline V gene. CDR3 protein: CASSFSSGYEQYF. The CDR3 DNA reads TGTGCCAGCAGTTTTTCTAGCGGGTACGAGCAGTACTTC.

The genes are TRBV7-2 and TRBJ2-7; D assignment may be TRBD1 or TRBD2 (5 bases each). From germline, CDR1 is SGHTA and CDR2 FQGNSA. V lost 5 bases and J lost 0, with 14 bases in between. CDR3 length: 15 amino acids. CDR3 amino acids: CASSPNPGPSYEQYF. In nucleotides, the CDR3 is TGTGCCAGCAGCCCTAACCCGGGACCCTCCTACGAGCAGTACTTC.

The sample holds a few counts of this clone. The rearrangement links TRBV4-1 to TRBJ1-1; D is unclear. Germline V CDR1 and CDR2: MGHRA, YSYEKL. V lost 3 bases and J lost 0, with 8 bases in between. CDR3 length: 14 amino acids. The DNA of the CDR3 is TGCGCCAGCAGCCAGCTCGACTTGAACACTGAAGCTTTCTTT. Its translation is CASSQLDLNTEAFF.

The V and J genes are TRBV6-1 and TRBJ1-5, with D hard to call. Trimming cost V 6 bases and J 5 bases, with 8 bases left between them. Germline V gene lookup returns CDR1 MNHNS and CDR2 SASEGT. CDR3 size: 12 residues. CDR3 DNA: TGTGCCAGCAGCAAAGAATATCAGCCCCAGCATTTT. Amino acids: CASSKEYQPQHF.

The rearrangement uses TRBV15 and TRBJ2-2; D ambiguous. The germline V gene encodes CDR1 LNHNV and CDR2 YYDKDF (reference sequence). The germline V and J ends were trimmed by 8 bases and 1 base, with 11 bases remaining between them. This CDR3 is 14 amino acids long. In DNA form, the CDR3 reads TGTGCCACCTCAGACCCGGAGAACACCGGGGAGCTGTTTTTT. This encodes CATSDPENTGELFF. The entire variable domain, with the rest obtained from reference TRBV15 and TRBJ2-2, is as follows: DAMVIQNPRYQVTQFGKPVTLSCSQTLNHNVMYWYQQKSSQAPKLLFHYYDKDFNNEADTPDNFQSRRPNTSFCFLDIRSPGLGDTAMYLCATSDPENTGELFFGEGSRLTVL.

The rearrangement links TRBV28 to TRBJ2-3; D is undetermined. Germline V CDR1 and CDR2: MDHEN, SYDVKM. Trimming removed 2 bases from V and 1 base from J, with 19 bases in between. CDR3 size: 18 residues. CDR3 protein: CASSLVDLPFRGTDTQYF. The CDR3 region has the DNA TGTGCCAGCAGTTTAGTGGATTTACCGTTTAGGGGCACAGATACGCAGTATTTT.

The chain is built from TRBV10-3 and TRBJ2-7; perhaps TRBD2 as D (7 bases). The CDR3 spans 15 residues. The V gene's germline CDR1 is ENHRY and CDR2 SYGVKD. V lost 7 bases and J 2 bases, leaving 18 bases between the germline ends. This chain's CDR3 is CAIKGEGLNPYEQYF. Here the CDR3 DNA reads TGTGCCATCAAGGGGGAGGGACTGAACCCCTACGAGCAGTACTTC.

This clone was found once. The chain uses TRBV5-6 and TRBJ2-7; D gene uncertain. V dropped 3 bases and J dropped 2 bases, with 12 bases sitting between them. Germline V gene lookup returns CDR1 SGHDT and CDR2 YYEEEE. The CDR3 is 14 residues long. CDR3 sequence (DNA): TGTGCCAGCAGCTGGGCCCTCGGCGCCTACGAGCAGTACTTC. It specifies CASSWALGAYEQYF.

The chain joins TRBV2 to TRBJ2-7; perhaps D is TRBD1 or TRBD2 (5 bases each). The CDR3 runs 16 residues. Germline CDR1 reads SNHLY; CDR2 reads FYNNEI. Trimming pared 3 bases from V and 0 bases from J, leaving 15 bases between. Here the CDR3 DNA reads TGTGCCAGCAGTGAGGTTTTGGCAGGGAGCTCCTACGAGCAGTACTTC. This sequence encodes CASSEVLAGSSYEQYF.

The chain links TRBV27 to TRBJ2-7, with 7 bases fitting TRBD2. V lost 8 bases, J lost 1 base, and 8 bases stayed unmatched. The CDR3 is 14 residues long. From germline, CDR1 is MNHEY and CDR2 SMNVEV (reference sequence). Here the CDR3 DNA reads TGTGCCAGCTCCTGGGGAGGGAATTCCTACGAGCAGTACTTC. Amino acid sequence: CASSWGGNSYEQYF.

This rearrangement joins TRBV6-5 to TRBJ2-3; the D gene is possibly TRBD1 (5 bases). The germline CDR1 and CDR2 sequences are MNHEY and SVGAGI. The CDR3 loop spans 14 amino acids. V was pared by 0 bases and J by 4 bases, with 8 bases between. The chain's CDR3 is CASSYSGLADTQYF. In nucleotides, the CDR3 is TGTGCCAGCAGTTACTCGGGGCTAGCAGATACGCAGTATTTT.

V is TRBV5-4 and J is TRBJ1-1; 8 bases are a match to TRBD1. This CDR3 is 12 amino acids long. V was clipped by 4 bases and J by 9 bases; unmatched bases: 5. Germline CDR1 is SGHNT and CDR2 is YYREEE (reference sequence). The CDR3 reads CASSQGTGKAFF. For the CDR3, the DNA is TGTGCCAGCAGCCAGGGGACAGGTAAAGCTTTCTTT.

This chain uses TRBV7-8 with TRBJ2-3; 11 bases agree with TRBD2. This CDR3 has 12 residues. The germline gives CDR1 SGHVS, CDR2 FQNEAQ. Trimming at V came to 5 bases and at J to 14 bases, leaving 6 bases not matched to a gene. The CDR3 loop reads CASSQLAGDWYF. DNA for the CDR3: TGTGCCAGCAGCCAACTAGCGGGGGACTGGTATTTT.

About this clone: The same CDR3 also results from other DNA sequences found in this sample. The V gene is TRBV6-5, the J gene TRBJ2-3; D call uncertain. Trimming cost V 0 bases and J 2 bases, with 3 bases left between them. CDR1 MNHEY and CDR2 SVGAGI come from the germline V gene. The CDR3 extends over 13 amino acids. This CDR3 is CASSYSDTDTQYF. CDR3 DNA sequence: TGTGCCAGCAGTTACTCGGACACAGATACGCAGTATTTT.

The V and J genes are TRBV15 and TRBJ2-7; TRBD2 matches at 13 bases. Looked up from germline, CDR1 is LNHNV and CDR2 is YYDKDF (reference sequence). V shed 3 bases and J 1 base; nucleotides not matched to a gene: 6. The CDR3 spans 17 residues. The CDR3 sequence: CATSSGTSGAVSYEQYF. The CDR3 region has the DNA TGTGCCACCAGCAGTGGGACTAGCGGGGCGGTATCCTACGAGCAGTACTTC.

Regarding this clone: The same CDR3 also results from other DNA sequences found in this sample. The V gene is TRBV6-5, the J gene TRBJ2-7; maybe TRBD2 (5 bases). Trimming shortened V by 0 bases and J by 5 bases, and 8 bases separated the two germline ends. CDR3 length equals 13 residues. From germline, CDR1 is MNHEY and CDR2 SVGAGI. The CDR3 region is CASSYSLGDEQYF. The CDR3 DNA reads TGTGCCAGCAGTTACTCCTTGGGAGACGAGCAGTACTTC.

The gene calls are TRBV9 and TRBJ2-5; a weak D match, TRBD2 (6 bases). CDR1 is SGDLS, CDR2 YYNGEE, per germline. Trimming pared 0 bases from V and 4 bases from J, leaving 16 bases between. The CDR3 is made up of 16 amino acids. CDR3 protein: CASSVERAGRLETQYF. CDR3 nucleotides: TGTGCCAGCAGCGTAGAGAGGGCAGGGAGGTTAGAGACCCAGTACTTC.

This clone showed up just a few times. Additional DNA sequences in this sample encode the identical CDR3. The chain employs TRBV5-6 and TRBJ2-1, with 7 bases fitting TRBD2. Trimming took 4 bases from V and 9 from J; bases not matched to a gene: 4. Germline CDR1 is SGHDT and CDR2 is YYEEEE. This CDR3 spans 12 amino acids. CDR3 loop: CASSLSGGEQFF. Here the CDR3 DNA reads TGTGCCAGCAGCCTCTCGGGGGGTGAGCAGTTCTTC.

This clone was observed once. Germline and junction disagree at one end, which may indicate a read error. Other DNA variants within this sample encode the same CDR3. The CDR3: CASSLGNYEQYF. In nucleotides, the CDR3 is TGTGCCAGCAGTTTGGGAAATTACGAGCAGTACTTC. The chain links TRBV5-6 to TRBJ2-7; no clear D gene. Germline V CDR1 and CDR2: SGHDT, YYEEEE. The CDR3 runs 12 residues.

CDR3 coding DNA: TGTGCCAGCAGCTTAGGCCCCGGGACAGGGGGCACCGGGGAGCTGTTTTTT. Its protein is CASSLGPGTGGTGELFF. This chain uses TRBV13 with TRBJ2-2; 11 bases align to TRBD1. Germline CDR1 PRHDT, CDR2 FYEKMQ (reference sequence). The ends lost 0 bases at V and 4 bases at J; junction bases unmatched: 4. CDR3 length: 17 amino acids.

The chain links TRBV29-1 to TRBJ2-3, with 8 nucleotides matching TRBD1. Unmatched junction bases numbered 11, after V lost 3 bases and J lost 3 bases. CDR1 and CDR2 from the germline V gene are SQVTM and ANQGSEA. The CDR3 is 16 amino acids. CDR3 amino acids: CSVEPDRELTTDTQYF. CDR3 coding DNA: TGCAGCGTTGAGCCGGACAGGGAGTTAACTACAGATACGCAGTATTTT.

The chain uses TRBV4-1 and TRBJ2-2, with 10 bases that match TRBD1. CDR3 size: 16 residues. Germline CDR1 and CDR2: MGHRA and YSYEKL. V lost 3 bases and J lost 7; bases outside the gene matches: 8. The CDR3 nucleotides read TGCGCCAGCAGCCACACTCCGGGACAGGGGATCGGGGAGCTGTTTTTT. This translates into CASSHTPGQGIGELFF.

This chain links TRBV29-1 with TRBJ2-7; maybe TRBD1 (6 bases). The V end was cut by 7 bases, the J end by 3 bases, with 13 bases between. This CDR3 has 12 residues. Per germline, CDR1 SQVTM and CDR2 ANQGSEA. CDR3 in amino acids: CSASGQHYEQYF. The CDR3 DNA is TGCAGCGCCTCTGGACAGCACTACGAGCAGTACTTC.

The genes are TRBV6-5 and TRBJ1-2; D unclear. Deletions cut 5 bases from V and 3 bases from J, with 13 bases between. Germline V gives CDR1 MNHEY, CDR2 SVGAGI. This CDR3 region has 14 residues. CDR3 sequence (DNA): TGTGCCAGCAGTGAACTCTGGGAGGACTATGGCTACACCTTC. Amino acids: CASSELWEDYGYTF.

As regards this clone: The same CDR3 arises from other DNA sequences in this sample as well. CDR3 amino acids: CASSLGGAPPYEQYF. CDR3 coding DNA: TGTGCCAGCAGTTTAGGGGGAGCACCTCCGTACGAGCAGTACTTC. The chain combines TRBV27 with TRBJ2-7; possibly TRBD1 or TRBD2 for D (5 bases each). There are 15 residues in the CDR3. Trimming cost V 2 bases and J 4 bases, with 15 bases left between them. CDR1 is MNHEY and CDR2 is SMNVEV in the germline V gene (reference sequence).

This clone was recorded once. The CDR3 DNA is TGCGCCAGCAGACAGGGGACAGGGGAAGCTTCTGAAGCTTTCTTT. Its translation is CASRQGTGEASEAFF. This sequence joins TRBV5-1 and TRBJ1-1, with 10 bases fitting TRBD1. The CDR3 loop spans 15 amino acids. Per the germline V gene, CDR1 is SGHRS and CDR2 is YFSETQ. Trimming took 5 bases from V and 6 from J; bases not matched to a gene: 10. The entire variable domain, with the rest obtained from reference TRBV5-1 and TRBJ1-1, is as follows: KAGVTQTPRYLIKTRGQQVTLSCSPISGHRSVSWYQQTPGQGLQFLFEYFSETQRNKGNFPGRFSGRQFSNSRSEMNVSTLELGDSALYLCASRQGTGEASEAFFGQGTRLTVV.